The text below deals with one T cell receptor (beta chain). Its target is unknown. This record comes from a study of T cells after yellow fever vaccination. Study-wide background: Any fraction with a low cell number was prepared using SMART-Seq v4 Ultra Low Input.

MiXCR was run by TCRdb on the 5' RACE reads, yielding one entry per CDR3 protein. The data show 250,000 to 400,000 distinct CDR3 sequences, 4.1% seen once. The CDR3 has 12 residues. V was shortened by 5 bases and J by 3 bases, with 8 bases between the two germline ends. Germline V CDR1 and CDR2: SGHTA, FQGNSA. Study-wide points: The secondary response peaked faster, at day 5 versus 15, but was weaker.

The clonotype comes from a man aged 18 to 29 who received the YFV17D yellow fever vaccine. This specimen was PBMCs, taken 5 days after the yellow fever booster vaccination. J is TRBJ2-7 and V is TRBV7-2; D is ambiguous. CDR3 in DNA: TGTGCCAGCAGCCTCAATTTCTACGAGCAGTACTTC. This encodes CASSLNFYEQYF.